The sequence of this TCR beta chain was determined in a study of blood T cell repertoires in COVID-19. J lost 1 base, V lost 3 bases, and 6 bases had no gene match. This CDR3 has 16 residues. Germline V CDR1 and CDR2: SEHNR, FQNEAQ (reference sequence). Original handling: How many nucleated cells were present was estimated from reference gene primer amplification. Clones were sequenced by immunoSEQ multiplex PCR, and TCRdb holds only the in-frame ones, with some missing. The V and J calls and clone size come from that table; D and trimming were worked out from the DNA. Among roughly 700,000 clones, around 89% were seen once, and the ten largest hold roughly 0.25%.

The sequenced sample was peripheral blood. The receptor was isolated from a woman under 30 with acute or convalescent COVID-19. This sequence joins TRBV7-9 and TRBJ1-1, with 9 bases fitting TRBD1. CDR3 coding DNA: TGTGCCAGCAGCTTTCCGGGACAGGGAGCGAACACTGAAGCTTTCTTT. It specifies CASSFPGQGANTEAFF.